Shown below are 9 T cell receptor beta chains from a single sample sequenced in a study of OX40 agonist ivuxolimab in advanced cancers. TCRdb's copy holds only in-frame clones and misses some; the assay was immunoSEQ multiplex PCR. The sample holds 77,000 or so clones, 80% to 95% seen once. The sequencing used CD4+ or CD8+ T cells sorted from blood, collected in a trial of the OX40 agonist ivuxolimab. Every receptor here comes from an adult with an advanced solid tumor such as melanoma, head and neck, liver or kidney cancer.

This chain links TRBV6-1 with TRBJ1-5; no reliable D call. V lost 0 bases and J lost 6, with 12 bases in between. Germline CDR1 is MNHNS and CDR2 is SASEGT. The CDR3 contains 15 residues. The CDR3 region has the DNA TGTGCCAGCAGTGAAGCGCTTGGACTAGGTCAGCCCCAGCATTTT. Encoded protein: CASSEALGLGQPQHF.

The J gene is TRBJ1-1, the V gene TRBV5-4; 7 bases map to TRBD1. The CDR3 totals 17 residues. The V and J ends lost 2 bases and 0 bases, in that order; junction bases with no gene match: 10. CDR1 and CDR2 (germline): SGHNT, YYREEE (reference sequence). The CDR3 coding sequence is TGTGCCAGCAGCTTCGGACAGGCGAACACCCTGAACACTGAAGCTTTCTTT. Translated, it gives CASSFGQANTLNTEAFF.

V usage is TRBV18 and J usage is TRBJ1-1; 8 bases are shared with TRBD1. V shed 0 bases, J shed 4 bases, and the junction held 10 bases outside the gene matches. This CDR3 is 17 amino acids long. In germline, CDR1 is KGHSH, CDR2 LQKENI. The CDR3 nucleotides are TGTGCCAGCTCACCACCACCCCGGACAGGGAGTGGCACTGAAGCTTTCTTT. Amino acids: CASSPPPRTGSGTEAFF.

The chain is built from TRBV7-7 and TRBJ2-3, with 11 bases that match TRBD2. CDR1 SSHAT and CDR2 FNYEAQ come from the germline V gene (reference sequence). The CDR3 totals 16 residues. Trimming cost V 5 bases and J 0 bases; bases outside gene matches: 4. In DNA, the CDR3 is TGTGCCAGCAGCAAAGGGACTAGCGGTAGCACAGATACGCAGTATTTT. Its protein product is CASSKGTSGSTDTQYF.

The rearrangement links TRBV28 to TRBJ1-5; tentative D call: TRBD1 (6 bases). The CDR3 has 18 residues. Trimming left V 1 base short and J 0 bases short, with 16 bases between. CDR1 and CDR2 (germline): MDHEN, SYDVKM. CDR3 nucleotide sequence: TGTGCCAGCAGTTTATCCCCACTTTCGACAGGTAGCAATCAGCCCCAGCATTTT. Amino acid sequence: CASSLSPLSTGSNQPQHF.

The CDR3 is CASSEGGRGTYEQYF. Written as DNA, the CDR3 is TGTGCCAGCAGTGAAGGTGGTCGGGGGACCTACGAGCAGTACTTC. The J gene is TRBJ2-7, the V gene TRBV6-1; D possibly corresponds to TRBD2 (6 bases). The CDR3 has 15 amino acids. V shed 1 base and J shed 2 bases, with 12 bases lying between them. From germline, CDR1 is MNHNS and CDR2 SASEGT.

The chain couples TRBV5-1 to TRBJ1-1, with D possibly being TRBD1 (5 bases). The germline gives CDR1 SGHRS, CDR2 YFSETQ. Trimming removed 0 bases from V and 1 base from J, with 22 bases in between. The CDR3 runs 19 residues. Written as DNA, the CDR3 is TGCGCCAGCAGCTTGGGCCCCTTCGATCCTCAGGGTGGGAACACTGAAGCTTTCTTT. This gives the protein CASSLGPFDPQGGNTEAFF.

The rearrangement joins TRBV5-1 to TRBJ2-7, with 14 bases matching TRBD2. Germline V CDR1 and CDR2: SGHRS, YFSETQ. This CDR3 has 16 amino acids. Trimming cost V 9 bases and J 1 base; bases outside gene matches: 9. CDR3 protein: CANLTSGGDESYEQYF. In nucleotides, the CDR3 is TGCGCCAACCTGACTAGCGGGGGGGACGAGTCCTACGAGCAGTACTTC.

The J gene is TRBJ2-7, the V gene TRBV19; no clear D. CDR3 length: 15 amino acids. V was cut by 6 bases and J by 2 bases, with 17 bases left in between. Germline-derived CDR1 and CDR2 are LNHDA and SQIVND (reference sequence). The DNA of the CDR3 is TGTGCCAGTAGCCTTAAACTGCTGGGCCCCTACGAGCAGTACTTC. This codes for CASSLKLLGPYEQYF.